The clone carrying this T cell receptor (beta chain) was picked up a small number of times. Trimming at V came to 6 bases and at J to 4 bases, leaving 11 bases not matched to a gene. CDR1 is MGHRA, CDR2 YSYEKL, per germline. The CDR3 spans 15 residues. The data are from a study of CD8+ T cells in alopecia areata. Reverse transcribed after extraction, RNA yielded cDNA as the sequencing template. Method: immunoSEQ multiplex PCR; TCRdb's copy keeps in-frame clones and lacks some. The sample holds 140,000 to 150,000 clones; roughly 44% are singletons and the top ten take approximately 6.6%. The clonotype was recovered from a human donor with alopecia areata. The V and J genes are TRBV4-1 and TRBJ1-2; 7 nucleotides line up with TRBD1. The sample was CD4+ T cells sorted from blood. CDR3 DNA sequence: TGCGCCAGCAGAGGGGACAGCCGAGTGACCTATGGCTACACCTTC. This encodes CASRGDSRVTYGYTF.